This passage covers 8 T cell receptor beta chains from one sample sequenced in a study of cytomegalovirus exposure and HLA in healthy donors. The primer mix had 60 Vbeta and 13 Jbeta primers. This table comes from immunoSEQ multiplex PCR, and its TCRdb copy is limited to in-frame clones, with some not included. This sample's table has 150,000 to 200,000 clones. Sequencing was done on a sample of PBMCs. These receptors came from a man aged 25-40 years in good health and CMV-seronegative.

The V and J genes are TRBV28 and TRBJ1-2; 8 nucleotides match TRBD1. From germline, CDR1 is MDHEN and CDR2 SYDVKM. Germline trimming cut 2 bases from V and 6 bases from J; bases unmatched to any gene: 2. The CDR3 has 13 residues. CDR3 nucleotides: TGTGCCAGCAGTTTACAGGGGGCCCATGGCTACACCTTC. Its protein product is CASSLQGAHGYTF.

The CDR3, as DNA: TGTGCCAGCCTTATATACGGGGACAGGACCTACAATGAGCAGTTCTTC. This translates into CASLIYGDRTYNEQFF. J is TRBJ2-1 and V is TRBV5-6, with TRBD1 matching over 8 bases. The CDR3 is made up of 16 amino acids. Germline V CDR1 and CDR2: SGHDT, YYEEEE. The J segment lost 2 bases and the V segment lost 7 bases, leaving 11 bases of the junction unmatched. The full variable domain, rest sourced from reference TRBV5-6 and TRBJ2-1, is DAGVTQSPTHLIKTRGQQVTLRCSPKSGHDTVSWYQQALGQGPQFIFQYYEEEERQRGNFPDRFSGHQFPNYSSELNVNALLLGDSALYLCASLIYGDRTYNEQFFGPGTRLTVL.

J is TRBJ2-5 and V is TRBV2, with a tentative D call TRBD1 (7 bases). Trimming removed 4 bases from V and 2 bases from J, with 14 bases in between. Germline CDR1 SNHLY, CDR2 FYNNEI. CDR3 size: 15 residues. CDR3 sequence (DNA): TGTGCCAGCAGTGGGACCAGGGGGAGGCAAGAGACCCAGTACTTC. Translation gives CASSGTRGRQETQYF.

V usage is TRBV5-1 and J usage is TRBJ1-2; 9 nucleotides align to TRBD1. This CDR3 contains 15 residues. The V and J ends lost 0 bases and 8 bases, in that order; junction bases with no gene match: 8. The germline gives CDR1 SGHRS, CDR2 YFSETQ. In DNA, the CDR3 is TGCGCCAGCAGCTTGGCCAACAGGGGGCTTGGCGGCTACACCTTC. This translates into CASSLANRGLGGYTF. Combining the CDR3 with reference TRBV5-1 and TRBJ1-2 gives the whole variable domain KAGVTQTPRYLIKTRGQQVTLSCSPISGHRSVSWYQQTPGQGLQFLFEYFSETQRNKGNFPGRFSGRQFSNSRSEMNVSTLELGDSALYLCASSLANRGLGGYTFGSGTRLTVV.

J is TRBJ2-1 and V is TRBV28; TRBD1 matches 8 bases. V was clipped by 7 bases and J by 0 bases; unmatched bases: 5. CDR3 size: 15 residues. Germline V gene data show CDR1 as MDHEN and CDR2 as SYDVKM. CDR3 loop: CASTGTGGSYNEQFF. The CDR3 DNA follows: TGTGCCAGCACGGGGACAGGCGGCTCCTACAATGAGCAGTTCTTC.

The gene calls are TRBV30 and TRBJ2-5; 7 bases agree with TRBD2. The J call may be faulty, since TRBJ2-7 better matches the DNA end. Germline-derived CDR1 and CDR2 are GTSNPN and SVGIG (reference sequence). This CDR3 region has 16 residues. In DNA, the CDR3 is TGTGCCTGGAGTGGCCTAGCGGCATCAATCTCCTACGAGCAGTACTTC. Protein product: CAWSGLAASISYEQYF.

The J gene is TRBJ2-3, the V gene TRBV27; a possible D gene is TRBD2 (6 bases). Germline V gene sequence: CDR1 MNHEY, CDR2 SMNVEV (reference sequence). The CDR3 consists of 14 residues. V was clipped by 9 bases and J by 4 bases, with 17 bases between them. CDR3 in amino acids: CASRETTSSDTQYF. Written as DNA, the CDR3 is TGTGCCAGTCGGGAAACGACTAGTTCAGATACGCAGTATTTT.

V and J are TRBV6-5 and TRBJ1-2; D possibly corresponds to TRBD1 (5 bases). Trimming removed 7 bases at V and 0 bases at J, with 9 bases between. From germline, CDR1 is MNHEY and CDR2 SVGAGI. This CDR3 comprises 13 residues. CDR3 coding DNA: TGTGCCAGCATGACAGTAACTAACTATGGCTACACCTTC. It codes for CASMTVTNYGYTF.